This T cell receptor (beta chain) emerged from a study of response to subunit inactivated influenza vaccine. This clonotype was seen a handful of times. Its cognate antigen is unknown. Study-wide points: Researchers suggested that each seasonal influenza vaccination recruits few new T cells.

A single record per CDR3 protein comes from TCRdb applying MiXCR to the RT-PCR reads. Here the sample spans a few hundred thousand distinct CDR3 sequences, 22% being singletons. The source was PBMCs from blood, collected less than 22 months after vaccination. This receptor was taken from a man aged 50 to 69 who received an inactivated influenza vaccine.

The CDR3 sequence: CASELVRNTGELFF. In nucleotides, the CDR3 is TGTGCCAGCGAATTAGTCAGGAACACCGGGGAGCTGTTTTTT. The chain employs TRBV7-9 and TRBJ2-2; D uncertain. V was trimmed by 8 bases and J by 1 base, leaving 11 bases between them. CDR3 size: 14 residues. Germline assignment: CDR1 SEHNR and CDR2 FQNEAQ (reference sequence).